The 10 T cell receptor beta chains presented below share a single source sample, sequenced in a study of cytomegalovirus exposure and HLA in healthy donors. Assay used: immunoSEQ multiplex PCR; TCRdb lists only in-frame clones, some missing. This sample has 150,000 or so clones; approximately 86% occur once, and the top ten carry around 20%. The sequencing sample was made of PBMCs. The receptors originated from a man aged 18 to 30 in good health and CMV-seropositive.

The CDR3 DNA sequence: TGTGCCATCAGTGCGGACAGTCTTCTCAATCAGCCCCAGCATTTT. Amino acid sequence: CAISADSLLNQPQHF. The V gene is TRBV10-3, the J gene TRBJ1-5; D might be TRBD1 (6 bases). Trimming took off 4 bases at V and 3 bases at J, with 13 bases between the two ends. Germline V CDR1 and CDR2: ENHRY, SYGVKD. There are 15 residues in the CDR3.

The chain uses TRBV18 and TRBJ1-6; 9 nucleotides align to TRBD1. Germline V gene sequence: CDR1 KGHSH, CDR2 LQKENI. The CDR3 has 13 residues. V was pared by 6 bases and J by 11 bases, with 5 bases of the junction left unmatched. The CDR3 reads CASSRDRDAPLHF. CDR3 sequence (DNA): TGTGCCAGCTCCCGGGACAGGGATGCACCCCTCCACTTT.

This chain uses TRBV27 with TRBJ2-7, with 9 bases fitting TRBD1. The CDR3 loop spans 18 amino acids. Germline trimming cut 6 bases from V and 2 bases from J; bases unmatched to any gene: 17. Per the germline V gene, CDR1 is MNHEY and CDR2 is SMNVEV (reference sequence). As DNA, the CDR3 is TGTGCCAGCAGCAAATCATTTACGGACAGGGGAAAGGCCTACGAGCAGTACTTC. Translation: CASSKSFTDRGKAYEQYF.

V and J are TRBV15 and TRBJ1-2; 10 nucleotides align to TRBD1. The CDR3 spans 14 residues. Looked up from germline, CDR1 is LNHNV and CDR2 is YYDKDF (reference sequence). Trimming removed 4 bases from V and 4 bases from J; junction bases left unmatched: 3. The CDR3 here is CATSMDRGVYGYTF. In DNA, the CDR3 is TGTGCCACCAGCATGGACAGGGGGGTCTATGGCTACACCTTC.

The table lists this clone with a count of one. This chain connects TRBV25-1 to TRBJ1-2, with D unresolved. In germline, CDR1 is MGHDK, CDR2 SYGVNS. This CDR3 is 15 amino acids long. Trimming stripped 6 bases from V and 0 bases from J, with 14 bases between. The CDR3 DNA follows: TGTGCCAGCAGCGGAGGAAGGTTAGCTAACTATGGCTACACCTTC. Encoded protein: CASSGGRLANYGYTF.

The chain is built from TRBV12-5 and TRBJ2-7, with TRBD1 matching over 10 bases. The germline V gene encodes CDR1 LGHNT and CDR2 FRNRAP. With 7 bases clipped from V and 7 bases from J, the junction kept 13 bases outside the gene matches. The CDR3 sequence is 15 residues long. The CDR3 DNA reads TGTGCTAGTGCCTCCTCCGGGACAGGGGCGAGGGAGCAGTACTTC. Its translation is CASASSGTGAREQYF.

This clone was counted once. The V and J genes are TRBV7-6 and TRBJ2-7, with no clear D. Germline V gene lookup returns CDR1 SGHVS and CDR2 FNYEAQ. Trimming took off 1 base at V and 3 bases at J, with 10 bases between the two ends. The CDR3 sequence is 14 residues long. The CDR3 sequence: CASSLDLGYYEQYF. DNA for the CDR3: TGTGCCAGCAGCTTAGATCTCGGTTACTACGAGCAGTACTTC.

This clone appeared a single time. The V gene is TRBV4-3, the J gene TRBJ2-7; a possible D gene is TRBD2 (6 bases). V lost 0 bases, J lost 7 bases, and 19 bases lay in between. The CDR3 sequence is 16 residues long. CDR1 LGHNA and CDR2 YSLEER come from the germline V gene. The CDR3 region is CASSQESSPRGGEQYF. Here the CDR3 DNA reads TGCGCCAGCAGCCAAGAATCATCCCCGAGGGGAGGAGAGCAGTACTTC.

The rearrangement links TRBV5-1 to TRBJ1-3; 9 positions match TRBD1. With V trimmed by 5 bases and J by 3 bases, 6 bases remained unmatched. The CDR3 consists of 15 residues. Germline V gives CDR1 SGHRS, CDR2 YFSETQ. CDR3 sequence (DNA): TGCGCCAGCAGTCACAGGGGGCCCGGTGGAAACACCATATATTTT. This encodes CASSHRGPGGNTIYF.

The genes are TRBV6-6 and TRBJ1-1; 8 bases are shared with TRBD1. The CDR3 covers 14 residues. Germline trimming cut 2 bases from V and 8 bases from J; bases unmatched to any gene: 7. Germline CDR1 and CDR2: MNHNY and SVGAGI (reference sequence). CDR3 bases: TGTGCCAGCAGTTACAGTAGACAGGGGATAGAAGCTTTCTTT. It yields the protein CASSYSRQGIEAFF.